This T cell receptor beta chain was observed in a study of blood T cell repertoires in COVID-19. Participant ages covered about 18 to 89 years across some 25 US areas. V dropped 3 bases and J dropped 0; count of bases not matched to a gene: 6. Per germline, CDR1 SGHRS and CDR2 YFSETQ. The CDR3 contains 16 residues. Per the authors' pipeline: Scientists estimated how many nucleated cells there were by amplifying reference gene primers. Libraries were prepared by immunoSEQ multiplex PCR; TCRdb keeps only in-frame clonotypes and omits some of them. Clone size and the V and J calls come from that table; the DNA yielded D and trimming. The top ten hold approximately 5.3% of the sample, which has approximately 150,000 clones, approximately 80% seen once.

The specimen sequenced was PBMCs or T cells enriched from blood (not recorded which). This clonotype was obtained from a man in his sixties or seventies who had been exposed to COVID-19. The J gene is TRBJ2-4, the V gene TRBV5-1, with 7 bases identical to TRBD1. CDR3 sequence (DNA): TGCGCCAGCAGCTCGGGAACAGGGGCAGCCAAAAACATTCAGTACTTC. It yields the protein CASSSGTGAAKNIQYF.